The 8 T cell receptor beta chains below were found in one sample sequenced in a study of cytomegalovirus exposure and HLA in healthy donors. PCR involved 60 Vbeta and 13 Jbeta primers. Generated by immunoSEQ multiplex PCR, the TCRdb table keeps only in-frame clones and is missing some. This table has around 100,000 clones, 65% to 80% appearing once. The source material was PBMCs. Receptor source: a woman between 50 and 59 years old in good health and CMV-seropositive.

V usage is TRBV4-2 and J usage is TRBJ2-4; TRBD2 matches at 15 bases. The germline CDR1 and CDR2 sequences are LGHNA and YNFKEQ. The length of the CDR3 is 19 residues. With 1 base clipped from V and 5 bases from J, the junction kept 9 bases outside the gene matches. CDR3 DNA sequence: TGTGCCAGCAGCCAAGGTATTCGGACTAGCGGGAGGGTCCAAAACATTCAGTACTTC. Translated: CASSQGIRTSGRVQNIQYF.

The chain joins TRBV5-8 to TRBJ2-1, with D perhaps matching TRBD1 (5 bases). This CDR3 is 12 amino acids long. Germline assignment: CDR1 SGHTS and CDR2 YDEGEE. Trimming removed 4 bases from V and 10 bases from J, with 12 bases in between. The CDR3 is CASSPPQGEQFF. CDR3 sequence (DNA): TGTGCCAGCAGCCCCCCCCAGGGAGAGCAGTTCTTC. Full variable domain (outside the CDR3, taken from reference TRBV5-8 and TRBJ2-1): EAGVTQSPTHLIKTRGQQATLRCSPISGHTSVYWYQQALGLGLQFLLWYDEGEERNRGNFPPRFSGRQFPNYSSELNVNALELEDSALYLCASSPPQGEQFFGPGTRLTVL.

This clone was observed a handful of times. The chain links TRBV5-1 to TRBJ1-5; 8 bases agree with TRBD1. V lost 4 bases, J lost 2 bases, and 14 bases stayed unmatched. There are 18 residues in the CDR3. Germline CDR1 SGHRS, CDR2 YFSETQ. The CDR3 DNA reads as TGCGCCAGCAGCCCTGGACAGGGAGGATTCGGCGGCAATCAGCCCCAGCATTTT. Protein product: CASSPGQGGFGGNQPQHF. The full variable domain, with the rest looked up from reference TRBV5-1 and TRBJ1-5, is KAGVTQTPRYLIKTRGQQVTLSCSPISGHRSVSWYQQTPGQGLQFLFEYFSETQRNKGNFPGRFSGRQFSNSRSEMNVSTLELGDSALYLCASSPGQGGFGGNQPQHFGDGTRLSIL.

This chain uses TRBV19 with TRBJ2-1, with TRBD2 matching over 9 bases. The junction had 10 bases not matched to a gene; V was cut back by 5 bases and J by 8 bases. CDR1 and CDR2 from the germline V gene are LNHDA and SQIVND (reference sequence). The CDR3 runs 15 residues. CDR3 in amino acids: CASSPPAGGWYEQFF. CDR3 nucleotides: TGTGCCAGTAGTCCCCCAGCGGGGGGCTGGTATGAGCAGTTCTTC.

This clone was seen more than once but under ten times. The chain joins TRBV6-1 to TRBJ2-7, with 9 bases aligning to TRBD2. CDR3 length: 15 amino acids. J was trimmed by 2 bases and V by 3 bases; bases with no gene match: 5. Germline V gene data show CDR1 as MNHNS and CDR2 as SASEGT. Here the CDR3 reads CASSDVTSGPYEQYF. CDR3 sequence (DNA): TGTGCCAGCAGTGATGTAACTAGCGGGCCCTACGAGCAGTACTTC.

The chain recombines TRBV7-3 with TRBJ2-1; D is ambiguous. The V gene lost 5 bases and the J gene lost 9 bases, with 11 bases spanning the gap. CDR1 is SGHTA, CDR2 FQGTGA, per germline. This CDR3 spans 12 amino acids. This chain's CDR3 is CASSQRVGEQFF. The CDR3, as DNA: TGTGCCAGCAGCCAACGGGTGGGTGAGCAGTTCTTC.

This chain joins TRBV10-3 and TRBJ2-2, with a weak D call TRBD1 (8 bases). This CDR3 comprises 19 residues. V was pared by 4 bases and J by 2 bases, with 23 bases between. In germline, CDR1 is ENHRY, CDR2 SYGVKD. The CDR3 spells CAISAGGQGPTFNTGELFF. Here the CDR3 DNA reads TGTGCCATCAGTGCGGGAGGACAGGGCCCGACATTTAACACCGGGGAGCTGTTTTTT.

The rearrangement links TRBV27 to TRBJ2-7; 9 bases line up with TRBD1. CDR3 length: 14 residues. The V gene's germline CDR1 is MNHEY and CDR2 SMNVEV (reference sequence). The V gene end was trimmed by 6 bases and the J gene end by 4 bases; junction bases not matched to a gene: 7. The CDR3 reads CASSPDRGGYEQYF. CDR3 in DNA: TGTGCCAGCAGCCCGGACAGGGGTGGATACGAGCAGTACTTC.